Listed below are T cell receptor beta chains from one sample, sequenced in a study of Graves' ophthalmopathy and Graves' hyperthyroidism. TCRdb independently ran MiXCR on the multiplex PCR reads; one entry per CDR3 protein. Seen here are roughly 700,000 distinct CDR3 sequences, around 40% observed once, and the top ten hold 40% to 45%. Input material: peripheral blood. These receptors were taken from an adult man with Graves' ophthalmopathy. CDR3s include the opening cysteine and the closing phenylalanine or tryptophan. The D gene is left open where the match is weak. Not every row has a clone size; where given, it reads once, few, many or a size class.

v_call	clone_size	d_call	j_call	cdr3_nt	cdr3_aa
TRBV6-6	.	.	TRBJ1-2	TGTGCCAGCAGTTACTCCGGCCGGGACAAAGACTATGGCTACACCTTC	CASSYSGRDKDYGYTF
TRBV5-7	.	TRBD1	TRBJ1-4	TGTGCCAGCAGCCTCCCGGGACAGACTAATGAAAAACTGTTTTTT	CASSLPGQTNEKLFF
TRBV11-2	once	.	TRBJ1-4	TGTGCCAGCAGCTTAGATTTAGCAGGGGCTGGTGAAAAACTGTTTTTT	CASSLDLAGAGEKLFF
TRBV20-1	few	TRBD1	TRBJ1-2	TGCAGTGCTAGAGCGACAGGGAGAAACTATGGCTACACCTTC	CSARATGRNYGYTF
TRBV7-7	.	.	TRBJ2-2	TGTGCCAGCAGCTTAGGAAATAAGGGGGACACCGGGGAGCTGTTTTTT	CASSLGNKGDTGELFF
TRBV19	few	.	TRBJ2-7	TGTGCCAGTAGTATAGGCGGAGACTACGAGCAGTACTTC	CASSIGGDYEQYF
TRBV7-2	few	.	TRBJ2-2	TGTGCCAGCAGCTTACATGTTCGATTTCCGAACACCGGGGAGCTGTTTTTT	CASSLHVRFPNTGELFF
TRBV14	many	.	TRBJ1-2	TGTGCCAGCGGATCGACTCAGCGGGACTATGGCTACACCTTC	CASGSTQRDYGYTF
TRBV29-1	many	TRBD1	TRBJ2-7	TGCAGCGTGGGGGACAGGGGGCGCCCCGACGAGCAGTACTTC	CSVGDRGRPDEQYF
TRBV11-2	many	.	TRBJ1-5	TGTGCCAGCAGCCTTGATTATAGCAATCAGCCCCAGCATTTT	CASSLDYSNQPQHF
TRBV5-4	many	TRBD1	TRBJ1-6	TGTGCCAGCAGCCTAGGGACAGGGAATTCACCCCTCCACTTT	CASSLGTGNSPLHF
TRBV11-2	once	.	TRBJ1-1	TGTGCTCAGGTACTGGGGTCGGTTGAAGCTTTCTTT	CAQVLGSVEAFF
TRBV15	many	.	TRBJ2-7	TGTGCCACCAGCAGAGTCTCAGGGACCCAGGCCTACGAGCAGTACTTC	CATSRVSGTQAYEQYF
TRBV29-1	.	.	TRBJ1-3	TGCAGCGTTTCCAGGGGAGGAAACACCATATATTTT	CSVSRGGNTIYF
TRBV7-2	.	TRBD2	TRBJ2-5	TGTGCCAGCAGCTTAGTCCCTAGCGGGAGGTTGGGAGAGACCCAGTACTTC	CASSLVPSGRLGETQYF
TRBV2	many	.	TRBJ1-5	TGTGCCAGCAGTGAAGGCGTACCAAATCAGCCCCAGCATTTT	CASSEGVPNQPQHF
TRBV10-3	.	.	TRBJ2-2	TGTGCCAGCACCAAGGGCAGGGAGGACACCGGGGAGCTGTTTTTT	CASTKGREDTGELFF
TRBV5-1	.	.	TRBJ2-7	TGCGCCAGCAGCTTGGAAACGGGAGTCCTTGCCTACGAGCAGTACTTC	CASSLETGVLAYEQYF
TRBV29-1	once	.	TRBJ2-6	TGCAGCTACACAAGGGACACTTCTGGGGCCAACGTCCTGACTTTC	CSYTRDTSGANVLTF
TRBV2	.	.	TRBJ2-7	TGTGCCAGCGCCTCGGGGACCCACTCCTACGAGCAGTACTTC	CASASGTHSYEQYF
TRBV6-6	.	TRBD1	TRBJ2-7	TGTGCCAGCAGTTACCCACGGACAGGGTCGGGCGAGCAGTACTTC	CASSYPRTGSGEQYF
TRBV25-1	.	.	TRBJ2-2	TGTGCCAGCGTGGGAGGCGGCACCGGGGAGCTGTTTTTT	CASVGGGTGELFF
TRBV24-1	.	.	TRBJ1-5	TGTGCCAGCAGCCAAGCACGGGTTGATAATCAGCCCCAGCATTTT	CASSQARVDNQPQHF
TRBV12-3/TRBV12-4	once	.	TRBJ1-5	TGTGCCAGCAGTCTAACAAGAACTATTTGGGATCAGCCCCAGCATTTT	CASSLTRTIWDQPQHF
TRBV5-6	.	.	TRBJ2-5	TGTGCCAGCAGCCCCAATCCGGCCTGGGGGCGAGAGACCCAGTACTTC	CASSPNPAWGRETQYF
TRBV2	.	TRBD2	TRBJ2-3	TGTGCCAGCAGCCCGACAGGCGGGGGGACAGATACGCAGTATTTT	CASSPTGGGTDTQYF
TRBV2	few	TRBD1	TRBJ1-1	TGTGCCAGCTCAGACAGGGACGCTGAAGCTTTCTTT	CASSDRDAEAFF
TRBV29-1	many	.	TRBJ2-7	TGCAGCGTTGAAAGCCAGGCTCCAGAGCAGTACTTC	CSVESQAPEQYF
TRBV29-1	many	TRBD2	TRBJ2-7	TGCAGCGCTTTACTAGCGGGGGGCTACGAGCAGTACTTC	CSALLAGGYEQYF
TRBV9	.	TRBD1	TRBJ1-6	TGTGCCAGCAGCCGCCCGGGACAGGGAAGTTCACCCCTCCACTTT	CASSRPGQGSSPLHF
TRBV7-2	.	TRBD2	TRBJ2-3	TGTGCCAGCAGTACTCAGGCTAGCGGGGGGGCGGGAGATACGCAGTATTTT	CASSTQASGGAGDTQYF
TRBV2	.	TRBD2	TRBJ2-7	TGTGCCAGCAGCCAGCAGGCGGGAGGTGCCTACGAGCAGTACTTC	CASSQQAGGAYEQYF
TRBV24-1	.	TRBD1	TRBJ2-7	TGTGCCAAAGGAGACGGGACAGGGATCTACGAGCAGTACTTC	CAKGDGTGIYEQYF
TRBV20-1	many	.	TRBJ2-6	TGCAGTGCTAAAGACCACGGGGGCTCTGGGGCCAACGTCCTGACTTTC	CSAKDHGGSGANVLTF
TRBV12-3/TRBV12-4	few	.	TRBJ2-2	TGTGCCAGCAGCGACGCCATTGAAACCGGGGAGCTGTTTTTT	CASSDAIETGELFF
TRBV11-2	many	.	TRBJ2-5	TGTGCCAGCAGCCCCGGGACCCAAGGCGGGGAGACCCAGTACTTC	CASSPGTQGGETQYF
TRBV6-5	.	.	TRBJ2-6	TGTGCCAGCAGGCCGGGGACTTCTGGGGCCAACGTCCTGACTTTC	CASRPGTSGANVLTF
TRBV12-3/TRBV12-4	many	TRBD1	TRBJ2-5	TGTGCCAGCAGTCGCGGGACAGGGATACAAGAGACCCAGTACTTC	CASSRGTGIQETQYF
TRBV15	.	.	TRBJ2-5	TGTGCCACCAGCAGAGATTGGGACACCGGGGAGACCCAGTACTTC	CATSRDWDTGETQYF
TRBV2	many	.	TRBJ1-1	TGTGCCAGCACGCCGGGTTGGGGCACTGAAGCTTTCTTT	CASTPGWGTEAFF
TRBV16	.	.	TRBJ1-2	TGTGCCAGCAGCCCAATGGGGACAAATAACTATGGCTACACCTTC	CASSPMGTNNYGYTF
TRBV25-1	once	.	TRBJ2-2	TGTGCCAGCAGTGCTCGGAACTTTCAGGTAGCCGAGGCCGGGGAGCTGTTTTTT	CASSARNFQVAEAGELFF
TRBV29-1	.	.	TRBJ1-1	TGCAGCGTTGAGGTCAGGGGCGACACTGAAGCTTTCTTT	CSVEVRGDTEAFF
TRBV29-1	many	.	TRBJ1-1	TGCAGCGTTAAAAGCACGGATCCAATGAACACTGAAGCTTTCTTT	CSVKSTDPMNTEAFF
TRBV20-1	few	TRBD1	TRBJ2-7	TGCAGTGCTAGAGGGGGTATCGGACAGGGCAGCTCCTACGAGCAGTACTTC	CSARGGIGQGSSYEQYF
TRBV7-9	few	TRBD1	TRBJ2-2	TGTGCCAGCAGCCCCTCCGGGACAGGGCTCACCGGGGAGCTGTTTTTT	CASSPSGTGLTGELFF
TRBV29-1	.	.	TRBJ1-2	TGCAGCGTCGAAACGGGTGGCATTGCTGGTGGCTACACCTTC	CSVETGGIAGGYTF
TRBV7-9	few	.	TRBJ2-5	TGTGCCAGCAGCGTGGCCAGGAAAGAGACCCAGTACTTC	CASSVARKETQYF
TRBV24-1	few	TRBD1	TRBJ1-5	TGTGCCAGCTCACCAACAGGGGTGAACAATCAGCCCCAGCATTTT	CASSPTGVNNQPQHF
TRBV2	.	TRBD1	TRBJ2-1	TGTGCCAGCAGTGTGGGACAGGGAGGGTGGGAGCAGTTCTTC	CASSVGQGGWEQFF
TRBV6-5	.	.	TRBJ1-5	TGTGCCAGCAGTCCGGCCCTTACCAGTCAGCCCCAGCATTTT	CASSPALTSQPQHF
TRBV10-3	.	TRBD1	TRBJ2-7	TGTGCCATCAGTCAGAGCAGGGGACAGGGGACCTACGAGCAGTACTTC	CAISQSRGQGTYEQYF
TRBV13	many	.	TRBJ1-3	TGTGCCAGCAGCCCAGCGGGAAACACCATATATTTT	CASSPAGNTIYF
TRBV7-2	few	TRBD2	TRBJ2-7	TGCGCCAGCAGCCGAGGAGAGCGGGAGGGCCCCTACGAGCAGTACTTC	CASSRGEREGPYEQYF
TRBV2	.	TRBD1	TRBJ1-1	TGTGCCAGCAGTAGCGGGACAGTTCAGAACACTGAAGCTTTCTTT	CASSSGTVQNTEAFF
TRBV19	.	TRBD1	TRBJ2-2	TGTGCCAGTAGTAGCTTGACAGGGGCTGGGACCGGGGAGCTGTTTTTT	CASSSLTGAGTGELFF
TRBV24-1	many	.	TRBJ1-5	TGTGCCACGTCGGACAGTTTTAGCAATCAGCCCCAGCATTTT	CATSDSFSNQPQHF
TRBV15	.	.	TRBJ1-6	TGTGCCACCAGCAGAGATGGGACGGGATCCCTCCACTTT	CATSRDGTGSLHF